This T cell receptor beta chain was sequenced during a study of identifying expanded T cells in peripheral blood. Study outcomes and limitations: Clone count variance between roughly 2-week samples rose with total template count. Differentially abundant clones: about 1.2 between replicates, approximately 16 at two to three weeks, around 20 at four.

The trim removed 5 bases at V and 5 bases at J, leaving 4 bases unmatched. In germline, CDR1 is LGHNT, CDR2 FRNRAP. The CDR3 is 14 amino acids. For this clone: No antigen is known for it.

TCRdb's table, derived via immunoSEQ multiplex PCR, lists solely in-frame clones and lacks some. The sample has about 100,000 clones; approximately 89% are singletons. No infections or other immune events were documented during collection. Sequencing was carried out using blood. The chain recombines TRBV12-5 with TRBJ2-7; 12 positions agree with TRBD1. This receptor was obtained from a person between 18 and 75 years old in good health. CDR3 sequence: CASGPGTGGDEQYF. The CDR3 nucleotides read TGTGCTAGTGGTCCCGGGACAGGGGGCGACGAGCAGTACTTC.